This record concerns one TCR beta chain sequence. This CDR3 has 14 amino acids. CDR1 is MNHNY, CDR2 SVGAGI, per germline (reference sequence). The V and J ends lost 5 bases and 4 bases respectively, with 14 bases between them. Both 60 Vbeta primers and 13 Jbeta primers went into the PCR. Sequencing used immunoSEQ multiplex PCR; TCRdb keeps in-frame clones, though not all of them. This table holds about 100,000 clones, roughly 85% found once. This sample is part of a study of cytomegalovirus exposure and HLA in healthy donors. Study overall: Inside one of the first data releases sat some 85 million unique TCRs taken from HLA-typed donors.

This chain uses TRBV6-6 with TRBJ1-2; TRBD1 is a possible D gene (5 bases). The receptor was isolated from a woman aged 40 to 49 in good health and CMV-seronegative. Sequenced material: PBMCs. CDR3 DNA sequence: TGTGCCAGCAGTGGATCAGGGTTCTCCTATGGCTACACCTTC. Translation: CASSGSGFSYGYTF.